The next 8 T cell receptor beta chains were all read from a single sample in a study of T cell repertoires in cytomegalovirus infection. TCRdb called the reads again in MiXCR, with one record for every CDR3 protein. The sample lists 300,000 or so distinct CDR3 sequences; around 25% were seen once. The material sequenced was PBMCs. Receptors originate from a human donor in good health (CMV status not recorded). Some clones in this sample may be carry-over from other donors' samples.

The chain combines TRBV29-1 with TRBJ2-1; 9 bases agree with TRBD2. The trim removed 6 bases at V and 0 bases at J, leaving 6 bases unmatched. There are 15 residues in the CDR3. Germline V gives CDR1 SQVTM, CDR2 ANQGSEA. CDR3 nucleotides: TGCAGCGTCGACATTAGCGGGAGCTCCTACAATGAGCAGTTCTTC. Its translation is CSVDISGSSYNEQFF.

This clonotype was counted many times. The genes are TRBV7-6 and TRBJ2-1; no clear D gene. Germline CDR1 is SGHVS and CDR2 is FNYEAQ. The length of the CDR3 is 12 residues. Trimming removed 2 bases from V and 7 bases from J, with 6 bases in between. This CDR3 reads CASSLITNEQFF. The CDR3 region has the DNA TGTGCCAGCAGCTTAATAACAAATGAGCAGTTCTTC.

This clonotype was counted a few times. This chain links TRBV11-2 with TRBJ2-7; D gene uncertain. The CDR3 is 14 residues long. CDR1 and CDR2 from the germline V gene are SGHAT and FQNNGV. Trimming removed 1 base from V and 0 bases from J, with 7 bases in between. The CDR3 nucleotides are TGTGCCAGCAGCTTAGCACTGCTCTCCTACGAGCAGTACTTC. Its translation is CASSLALLSYEQYF.

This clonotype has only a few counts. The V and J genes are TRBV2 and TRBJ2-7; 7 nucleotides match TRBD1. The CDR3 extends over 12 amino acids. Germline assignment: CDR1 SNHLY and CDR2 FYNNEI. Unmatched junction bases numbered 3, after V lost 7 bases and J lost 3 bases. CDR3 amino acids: CASKDRFYEQYF. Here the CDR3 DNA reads TGTGCCAGCAAGGACAGGTTCTACGAGCAGTACTTC.

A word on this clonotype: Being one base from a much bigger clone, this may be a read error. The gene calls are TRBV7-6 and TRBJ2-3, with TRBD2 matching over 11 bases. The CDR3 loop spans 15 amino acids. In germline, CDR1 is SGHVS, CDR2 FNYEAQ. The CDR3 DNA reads TGTGCCAGCGGAAAGGGACTAGCGGTCACAAATACGCAGTATTTT. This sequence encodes CASGKGLAVTNTQYF.

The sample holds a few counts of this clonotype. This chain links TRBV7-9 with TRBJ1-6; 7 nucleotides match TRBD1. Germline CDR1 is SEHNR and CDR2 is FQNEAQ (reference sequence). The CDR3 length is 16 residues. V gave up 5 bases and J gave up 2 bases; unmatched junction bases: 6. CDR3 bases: TGTGCCAGCAGCAGTGGAGGGGGCGCCTATAATTCACCCCTCCACTTT. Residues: CASSSGGGAYNSPLHF.

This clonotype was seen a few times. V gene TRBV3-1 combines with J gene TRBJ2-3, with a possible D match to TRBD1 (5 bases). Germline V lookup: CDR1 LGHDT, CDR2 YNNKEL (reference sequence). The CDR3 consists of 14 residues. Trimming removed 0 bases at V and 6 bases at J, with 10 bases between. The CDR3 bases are TGTGCCAGCAGCCAAGACCAGGGTACGGATACGCAGTATTTT. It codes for CASSQDQGTDTQYF.

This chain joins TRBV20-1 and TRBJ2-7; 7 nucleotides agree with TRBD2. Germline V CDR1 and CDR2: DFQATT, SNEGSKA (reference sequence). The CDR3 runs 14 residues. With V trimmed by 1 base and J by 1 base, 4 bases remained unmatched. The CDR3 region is CSARAPGGSYEQYF. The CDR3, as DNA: TGCAGTGCTAGAGCCCCGGGAGGATCCTACGAGCAGTACTTC.